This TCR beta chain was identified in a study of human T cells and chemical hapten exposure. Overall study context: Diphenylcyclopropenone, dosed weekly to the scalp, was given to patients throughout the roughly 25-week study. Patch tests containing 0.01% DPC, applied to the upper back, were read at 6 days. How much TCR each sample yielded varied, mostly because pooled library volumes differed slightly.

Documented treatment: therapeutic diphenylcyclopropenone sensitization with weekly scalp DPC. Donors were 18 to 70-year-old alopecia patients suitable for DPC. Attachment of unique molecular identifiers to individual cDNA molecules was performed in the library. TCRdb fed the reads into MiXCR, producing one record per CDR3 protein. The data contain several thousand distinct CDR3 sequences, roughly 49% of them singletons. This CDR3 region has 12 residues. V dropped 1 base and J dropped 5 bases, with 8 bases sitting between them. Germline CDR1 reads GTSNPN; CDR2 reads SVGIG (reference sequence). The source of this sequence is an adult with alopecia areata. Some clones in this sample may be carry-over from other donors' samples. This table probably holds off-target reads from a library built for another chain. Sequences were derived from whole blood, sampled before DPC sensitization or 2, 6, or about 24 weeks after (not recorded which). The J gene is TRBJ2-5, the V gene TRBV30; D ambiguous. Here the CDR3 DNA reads TGTGCCTGGAGTGGAGATTTCGAGACCCAGTACTTC. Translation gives CAWSGDFETQYF.